These 20 T cell receptor beta chains came from one sample sequenced in a study of a mutant IDH1 vaccine in newly diagnosed glioma. Method: immunoSEQ multiplex PCR; TCRdb's copy keeps in-frame clones and lacks some. The repertoire holds tens of thousands of clones, with 89% as singletons. Time point noted: week 11, during vaccination. In the vaccine, a single dose held 300 ug of the mutant IDH1 20-mer peptide, along with topical imiquimod. No antigen has been assigned to these receptors. The sequenced sample was PBMCs, obtained from a glioma patient whose treatment included an IDH1 peptide vaccine. These receptor sequences come from a woman aged 40 to 50 with glioma.

The genes are TRBV30 and TRBJ1-1; D perhaps matches TRBD1 (5 bases). Germline CDR1 is GTSNPN and CDR2 is SVGIG (reference sequence). The length of the CDR3 is 13 residues. Between the trimmed V and J ends, which lost 2 bases and 2 bases, there was a span of 9 bases. DNA for the CDR3: TGTGCCTGGAGTTTCCAGGGCAACACTGAAGCTTTCTTT. Its translation: CAWSFQGNTEAFF.

The chain has TRBV6-1 and TRBJ1-2; D might be TRBD1 (6 bases). V was pared by 2 bases and J by 6 bases, with 16 bases between. The CDR3 runs to 15 residues. The germline V gene encodes CDR1 MNHNS and CDR2 SASEGT. The CDR3 sequence is CASSELGRGPNGYTF. DNA of the CDR3: TGTGCCAGCAGTGAACTCGGCAGGGGACCAAATGGCTACACCTTC.

The J gene is TRBJ1-2, the V gene TRBV4-1, with D perhaps TRBD1 (6 bases). Trimming pared 4 bases from V and 4 bases from J, leaving 13 bases between. CDR3 length equals 14 residues. Germline loops: CDR1 MGHRA, CDR2 YSYEKL. Written as DNA, the CDR3 is TGCGCCAGCAGCCCACCGACAGGACCCTATGGCTACACCTTC. It encodes CASSPPTGPYGYTF.

The chain couples TRBV2 to TRBJ1-5, with 8 bases lining up with TRBD1. V shed 6 bases and J 8 bases; nucleotides not matched to a gene: 6. The germline V gene encodes CDR1 SNHLY and CDR2 FYNNEI. This CDR3 is 13 amino acids long. The CDR3 spells CASREDREKPQHF. In nucleotides, the CDR3 is TGTGCCAGCAGGGAGGACAGGGAAAAGCCCCAGCATTTT.

The table lists this clone with a few counts. This sequence joins TRBV6-1 and TRBJ2-2, with 7 positions matching TRBD1. The CDR3 is made up of 15 amino acids. With V trimmed by 6 bases and J by 0 bases, 4 bases remained unmatched. Germline CDR1 MNHNS, CDR2 SASEGT. The CDR3 nucleotides are TGTGCCAGCAGCCGGACAGGATCGAACACCGGGGAGCTGTTTTTT. This gives the protein CASSRTGSNTGELFF.

The genes are TRBV18 and TRBJ2-7, with 9 bases aligning to TRBD1. The CDR3 extends over 15 amino acids. V shed 2 bases and J 5 bases; nucleotides not matched to a gene: 7. Germline V gene data show CDR1 as KGHSH and CDR2 as LQKENI. The CDR3 here is CASSPGTGRLDEQYF. Written as DNA, the CDR3 is TGTGCCAGCTCACCAGGGACAGGGAGATTAGACGAGCAGTACTTC.

This rearrangement joins TRBV6-5 to TRBJ2-5; D is perhaps TRBD1 or TRBD2 (5 bases each). CDR1 is MNHEY and CDR2 is SVGAGI in the germline V gene. The CDR3 contains 14 residues. Trimming shortened V by 0 bases and J by 2 bases, and 7 bases separated the two germline ends. Here the CDR3 reads CASSYSRGQETQYF. CDR3 coding DNA: TGTGCCAGCAGTTACTCGAGGGGACAAGAGACCCAGTACTTC.

The chain recombines TRBV2 with TRBJ2-1; either TRBD1 or TRBD2 may fit D (5 bases each). The V and J ends lost 6 bases and 2 bases respectively, with 17 bases between them. Germline lookup yields CDR1 SNHLY and CDR2 FYNNEI. This CDR3 contains 16 residues. CDR3 sequence (DNA): TGTGCCAGCAGACTGGGACCCTCGGAAGCCTACAATGAGCAGTTCTTC. The encoded protein is CASRLGPSEAYNEQFF.

The chain joins TRBV14 to TRBJ1-4, with D uncertain. V was cut by 0 bases and J by 4 bases, with 9 bases left in between. CDR1 SGHDN and CDR2 FVKESK come from the germline V gene. The CDR3 runs to 15 residues. The CDR3 is CASSQDTSDNEKLFF. The CDR3 DNA is TGTGCCAGCAGCCAAGATACGTCAGATAATGAAAAACTGTTTTTT.

The rearrangement uses TRBV6-5 and TRBJ2-2; D is undetermined. In germline, CDR1 is MNHEY, CDR2 SVGAGI. V gave up 2 bases and J gave up 3 bases, with 1 base separating them. This CDR3 has 12 residues. CDR3 coding DNA: TGTGCCAGCAGTTACGACACCGGGGAGCTGTTTTTT. Translation: CASSYDTGELFF.

The rearrangement uses TRBV5-4 and TRBJ2-3; a weak D match, TRBD2 (6 bases). V was shortened by 0 bases and J by 1 base, with 15 bases between the two germline ends. The germline V gene has CDR1 SGHNT and CDR2 YYREEE (reference sequence). The CDR3 extends over 17 amino acids. The CDR3 nucleotides read TGTGCCAGCAGCTTGGCCGACGGGAGCTACGGCACAGATACGCAGTATTTT. Translating it yields CASSLADGSYGTDTQYF. Using reference TRBV5-4 and TRBJ2-3 for the parts outside the CDR3, the full variable domain is ETGVTQSPTHLIKTRGQQVTLRCSSQSGHNTVSWYQQALGQGPQFIFQYYREEENGRGNFPPRFSGLQFPNYSSELNVNALELDDSALYLCASSLADGSYGTDTQYFGPGTRLTVL.

This chain joins TRBV6-5 and TRBJ2-7; 10 nucleotides line up with TRBD1. The CDR3 spans 15 residues. Trimming took 6 bases from V and 0 from J; bases not matched to a gene: 5. Germline-derived CDR1 and CDR2 are MNHEY and SVGAGI. The CDR3 is CASRSGQGDSYEQYF. The DNA of the CDR3 is TGTGCCAGCAGGTCAGGACAGGGGGACTCCTACGAGCAGTACTTC.

This sequence joins TRBV4-1 and TRBJ2-7; D is perhaps TRBD2 (6 bases). There are 14 residues in the CDR3. The V gene lost 4 bases and the J gene lost 0 bases, with 10 bases spanning the gap. Germline V gene sequence: CDR1 MGHRA, CDR2 YSYEKL. This CDR3 reads CASSPSRGSYEQYF. CDR3 nucleotides: TGCGCCAGCAGCCCGTCGCGGGGCTCCTACGAGCAGTACTTC.

The chain combines TRBV4-3 with TRBJ2-3; 9 bases align to TRBD2. Germline V gives CDR1 LGHNA, CDR2 YSLEER. The V gene end was trimmed by 0 bases and the J gene end by 3 bases; junction bases not matched to a gene: 7. The CDR3 has 17 amino acids. The CDR3 DNA reads as TGCGCCAGCAGCCAAGATTCAGCGGGGGGCCTAACAGATACGCAGTATTTT. It yields the protein CASSQDSAGGLTDTQYF.

The genes are TRBV6-6 and TRBJ1-5, with D tentatively TRBD1 (5 bases). Trimming shortened V by 2 bases and J by 1 base, and 9 bases separated the two germline ends. This CDR3 has 15 residues. The germline V gene has CDR1 MNHNY and CDR2 SVGAGI (reference sequence). The CDR3 spells CASSYGHQSNQPQHF. The CDR3 nucleotides are TGTGCCAGCAGTTACGGACATCAGAGCAATCAGCCCCAGCATTTT.

This chain connects TRBV4-1 to TRBJ1-2, with D maybe TRBD1 (6 bases). The V end lost 0 bases, the J end lost 8 bases, and 13 bases lay between the germline ends. CDR3 length equals 14 residues. Per the germline V gene, CDR1 is MGHRA and CDR2 is YSYEKL. The CDR3, as DNA: TGCGCCAGCAGCCAAGACGGGGGCAGGGTAGGCTACACCTTC. Amino acids: CASSQDGGRVGYTF.

This clone has a handful of counts. The chain couples TRBV2 to TRBJ1-2; D gene ambiguous. This CDR3 spans 15 amino acids. Trimming removed 2 bases from V and 7 bases from J, with 17 bases in between. Germline V lookup: CDR1 SNHLY, CDR2 FYNNEI. The CDR3 DNA is TGTGCCAGCAGTGAATTACCAGATACCTGGTTTGGCTACACCTTC. The encoded protein is CASSELPDTWFGYTF.

In the case of this clone: An end of the junction differs from the germline gene, which may be a read error. The CDR3: CSAGEKLFF. The CDR3 nucleotides read TGCAGTGCTGGAGAAAAACTGTTTTTT. The rearrangement links TRBV20-1 to TRBJ1-4; D not certain. Germline CDR1 and CDR2: DFQATT and SNEGSKA (reference sequence). CDR3 size: 9 residues.

V usage is TRBV7-8 and J usage is TRBJ2-7, with D unresolved. This CDR3 has 11 residues. Germline values: CDR1 SGHVS, CDR2 FQNEAQ. V was cut by 5 bases and J by 5 bases, with 7 bases left in between. This CDR3 is CASSPANEQYF. CDR3 sequence (DNA): TGTGCCAGCAGCCCCGCCAACGAGCAGTACTTC.

This clone qualifies as medium-sized. The chain couples TRBV2 to TRBJ1-3; the D gene is possibly TRBD1 (5 bases). CDR1 and CDR2 (germline): SNHLY, FYNNEI. The CDR3 extends over 15 amino acids. The V end lost 6 bases, the J end lost 0 bases, and 12 bases lay between the germline ends. DNA of the CDR3: TGTGCCAGCAGGGAGGACACTAGCTCTGGAAACACCATATATTTT. The encoded protein is CASREDTSSGNTIYF.